These 9 T cell receptor beta chains came from one sample sequenced in a study of blood T cell repertoires in COVID-19. The table came from immunoSEQ multiplex PCR; TCRdb's copy has only in-frame clones and leaves some out. The sample includes some 25,000 clones, around 86% seen only once; the top ten take roughly 7.6%. Sequenced material: peripheral blood. The receptors derive from a man aged 50 to 60 with active COVID-19.

The chain employs TRBV6-5 and TRBJ2-1; D might be TRBD2 (5 bases). Germline lookup yields CDR1 MNHEY and CDR2 SVGAGI. This CDR3 is built from 15 residues. V was clipped by 0 bases and J by 2 bases, with 8 bases between them. In nucleotides, the CDR3 is TGTGCCAGCAGTTACTCGGCGGAGGCCTACAATGAGCAGTTCTTC. This gives the protein CASSYSAEAYNEQFF.

The genes are TRBV7-2 and TRBJ2-5; 8 bases match TRBD2. V shed 2 bases, J shed 4 bases, and the junction held 9 bases outside the gene matches. This CDR3 spans 16 amino acids. Germline V gene lookup returns CDR1 SGHTA and CDR2 FQGNSA. The CDR3 region has the DNA TGTGCCAGCAGCTTAATACGGGGGGGGCCCAGAGAGACCCAGTACTTC. This gives the protein CASSLIRGGPRETQYF.

CDR3 protein: CATSEPTSGTQIYNEQFF. The DNA for the CDR3 is TGTGCCACCAGTGAACCTACCTCCGGGACACAAATTTACAATGAGCAGTTCTTC. The chain employs TRBV24-1 and TRBJ2-1; D may be TRBD1 (6 bases). The V end was cut by 4 bases, the J end by 4 bases, with 22 bases between. Germline values: CDR1 KGHDR, CDR2 SFDVKD. There are 18 residues in the CDR3.

The rearrangement uses TRBV7-6 and TRBJ2-3; 9 positions match TRBD2. CDR1 SGHVS and CDR2 FNYEAQ come from the germline V gene. J gave up 3 bases and V 1 base, and 11 bases lay outside the gene matches. The CDR3 extends over 18 amino acids. DNA for the CDR3: TGTGCCAGCAGCTTAGTTTTGCGGGAGGGTTTAGTAACAGATACGCAGTATTTT. This translates into CASSLVLREGLVTDTQYF.

This chain uses TRBV6-5 with TRBJ1-2; 7 positions agree with TRBD1. Germline trimming cut 5 bases from V and 8 bases from J; bases unmatched to any gene: 8. The CDR3 is 13 amino acids. CDR1 and CDR2 from the germline V gene are MNHEY and SVGAGI. The CDR3 loop reads CASSKQGLGGYTF. DNA of the CDR3: TGTGCCAGCAGTAAACAGGGGTTAGGGGGCTACACCTTC.

The rearrangement joins TRBV29-1 to TRBJ1-3; TRBD1 is a possible D gene (5 bases). The CDR3 runs 14 residues. CDR1 is SQVTM and CDR2 is ANQGSEA in the germline V gene. V was shortened by 0 bases and J by 5 bases, with 11 bases between the two germline ends. CDR3 amino acids: CSVEDLMDRNTIYF. The CDR3 DNA is TGCAGCGTTGAAGATCTTATGGACAGAAACACCATATATTTT.

The V call is TRBV27, the J call TRBJ2-1; D ambiguous. Between the trimmed V and J ends, which lost 0 bases and 5 bases, there was a span of 5 bases. Germline loops: CDR1 MNHEY, CDR2 SMNVEV (reference sequence). This CDR3 has 13 amino acids. The CDR3 coding sequence is TGTGCCAGCAGTTTATCGGCTGACAATGAGCAGTTCTTC. This gives the protein CASSLSADNEQFF.

The chain joins TRBV19 to TRBJ2-1, with TRBD2 matching over 10 bases. J gave up 1 base and V 6 bases, and 15 bases lay outside the gene matches. The CDR3 has 19 amino acids. The germline V gene encodes CDR1 LNHDA and CDR2 SQIVND (reference sequence). The CDR3 region has the DNA TGTGCCAGTAGCAGGGCGTCTAGCGGGGGTTGGGGTTCCTACAATGAGCAGTTCTTC. This gives the protein CASSRASSGGWGSYNEQFF.

J is TRBJ2-5 and V is TRBV6-5, with TRBD1 identical over 9 bases. The J segment lost 4 bases and the V segment lost 2 bases, leaving 5 bases of the junction unmatched. Germline V gives CDR1 MNHEY, CDR2 SVGAGI. CDR3 size: 15 residues. As DNA, the CDR3 is TGTGCCAGCAGTTACACAGGGGGCTTGAGAGAGACCCAGTACTTC. This encodes CASSYTGGLRETQYF.